The 5 T cell receptor beta chains below were found in one sample sequenced in a study of T cell changes during pregnancy in multiple sclerosis. The protocol was immunoSEQ multiplex PCR, while the TCRdb copy is restricted to in-frame clones and leaves out a portion. Of around 92,000 clones listed, roughly 92% are singletons. Sample: peripheral blood, taken after pregnancy. The source of these receptors is a female donor with multiple sclerosis, enrolled in a pregnancy study.

The V and J genes are TRBV5-5 and TRBJ1-5; 7 nucleotides match TRBD1. CDR1 is SGHKS, CDR2 YYEKEE, per germline (reference sequence). The CDR3 runs 16 residues. The V segment lost 0 bases and the J segment 2 bases; nucleotides outside the gene matches: 5. The CDR3 region is CASSLVGGQGNQPQHF. The DNA for the CDR3 is TGTGCCAGCAGCTTGGTAGGGGGCCAGGGCAATCAGCCCCAGCATTTT.

This rearrangement joins TRBV15 to TRBJ2-4; 8 bases match TRBD2. The germline V gene encodes CDR1 LNHNV and CDR2 YYDKDF (reference sequence). J lost 0 bases, V lost 1 base, and 2 bases had no gene match. The CDR3 spans 16 residues. CDR3 in DNA: TGTGCCACCAGCAGAGCGGGAGGGGTAGCCAAAAACATTCAGTACTTC. Translated, it gives CATSRAGGVAKNIQYF.

The chain is built from TRBV25-1 and TRBJ2-1; TRBD2 aligns across 7 bases. The CDR3 consists of 14 residues. The V and J ends lost 3 bases and 5 bases, in that order; junction bases with no gene match: 4. CDR1 MGHDK and CDR2 SYGVNS come from the germline V gene. CDR3 nucleotide sequence: TGTGCCAGCAGTGAGCCTAGCGGTCACAATGAGCAGTTCTTC. Protein product: CASSEPSGHNEQFF.

The rearrangement links TRBV6-6 to TRBJ2-2, with TRBD1 identical over 10 bases. V lost 10 bases and J lost 1; bases outside the gene matches: 3. The germline V gene encodes CDR1 MNHNY and CDR2 SVGAGI (reference sequence). The CDR3 totals 14 residues. The CDR3 reads CAIGDRGNTGELFF. CDR3 in DNA: TGTGCCATTGGGGACAGGGGGAACACCGGGGAGCTGTTTTTT.

V gene TRBV23-1 combines with J gene TRBJ1-2; D call uncertain. TRBV23-1 is an ORF, and what it does is uncertain. This CDR3 is 15 amino acids long. The V end lost 6 bases, the J end lost 5 bases, and 19 bases lay between the germline ends. CDR3 amino acids: CASSHPTCGGYGYTF. Here the CDR3 DNA reads TGCGCCAGCAGCCACCCCACATGTGGAGGTTATGGCTACACCTTC.